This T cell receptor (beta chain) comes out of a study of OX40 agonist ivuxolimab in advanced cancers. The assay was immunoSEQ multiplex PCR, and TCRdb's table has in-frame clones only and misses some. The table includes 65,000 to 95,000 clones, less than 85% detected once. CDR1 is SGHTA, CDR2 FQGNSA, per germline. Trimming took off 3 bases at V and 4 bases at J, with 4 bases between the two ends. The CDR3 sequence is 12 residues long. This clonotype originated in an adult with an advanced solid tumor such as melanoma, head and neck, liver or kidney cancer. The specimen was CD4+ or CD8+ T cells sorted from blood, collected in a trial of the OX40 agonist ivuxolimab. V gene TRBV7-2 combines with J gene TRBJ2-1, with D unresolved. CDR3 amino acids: CASSLYYNEQFF. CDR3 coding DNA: TGTGCCAGCAGCTTGTATTACAATGAGCAGTTCTTC.